This T cell receptor beta chain was sequenced for a study of T cells expressing NK-cell markers. As for the study in general: In sorted CD3+CD56+NKG2C+, CD3+CD56+NKG2C- and CD3+CD56-NKG2C+ T cells, TCR beta repertoires were obtained.

This CDR3 spans 13 amino acids. Germline V gene data show CDR1 as SGHAT and CDR2 as FQNNGV. The authors generated TCR beta cDNA through 5'RACE template switching with UMIs. From the 5' RACE reads, TCRdb lists one entry per CDR3 protein and no DNA. The repertoire shows fewer than 550,000 distinct CDR3 sequences; the top ten hold about 1.5%. The specimen sequenced was blood T cells: a sorted CD56 or NKG2C T cell subset, CD4+ or CD8+ T cells, or bulk PBMC T cells (not recorded which). This TCR was recovered from a woman aged 50 to 60 in good health. The chain links TRBV11-2 to TRBJ1-4; TCRdb reports TRBD1, a call that lacks DNA to check it against. This CDR3 is CASSLESRRDPVF.